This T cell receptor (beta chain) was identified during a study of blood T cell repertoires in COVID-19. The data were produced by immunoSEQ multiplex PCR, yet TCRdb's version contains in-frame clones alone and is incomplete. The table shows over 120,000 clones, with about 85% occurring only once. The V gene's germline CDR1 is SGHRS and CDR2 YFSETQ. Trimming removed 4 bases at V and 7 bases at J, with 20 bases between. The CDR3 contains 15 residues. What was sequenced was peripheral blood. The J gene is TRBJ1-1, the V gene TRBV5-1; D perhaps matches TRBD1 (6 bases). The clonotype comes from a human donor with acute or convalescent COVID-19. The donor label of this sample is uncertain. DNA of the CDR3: TGCGCCAGCAGCACATCCACAGGGACGGTAATTGAAGCTTTCTTT. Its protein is CASSTSTGTVIEAFF.